Below, one T cell receptor beta chain is given with its context. The specificity of this receptor is unknown. No base quality information exists; no much larger clone differs at one position. Peripheral blood CD8+ and CD4+ T cells from healthy donors, Susac syndrome patients and multiple sclerosis patients were profiled by high-throughput TCR beta sequencing. Susac syndrome patients met recently defined diagnostic criteria for definite or probable disease. CD8+ TEMRA cells were enriched by FACS, while bulk CD8+ and CD4+ T cells were purified by magnetic negative isolation. Blood was collected in EDTA tubes and processed within 24 hours, with PBMCs isolated through density gradient centrifugation. PBMCs destined for TCR sequencing were cryopreserved in liquid nitrogen and later thawed in a 37 °C water bath. The sorted or isolated CD4+, CD8+ and CD8+ TEMRA cells reached a purity of at least 90%. The sample is drawn from a study of CD8 T cells in Susac syndrome (dated by TCRdb to between 2018 and 2021). For the study in its entirety: Among the sequenced Susac syndrome patients, about 6 had clinically active disease and roughly 8 were in clinical remission. At blood withdrawal, Susac syndrome patients were either therapy-naive, taking corticosteroids (in some cases with IVIg as well), or taking IVIg alone. Whether CD8+ T cell activation and differentiation in Susac syndrome was antigen driven was tested using repertoire sequencing. The paper as a whole reports these results and caveats: The TCR sequencing and HLA analysis was acknowledged to have included a relatively small number of individuals. No clonal expansion was detected in the CD4+ T cell repertoire of Susac syndrome patients.

A distance of 10 bases separates the germline ends of V and J, which lose 6 bases and 4 bases respectively. The CDR3 spans 13 residues, from the cysteine through the phenylalanine. The CDR3 DNA has 39 bases and is translated from base 1. The germline V gene yields SGHRS for CDR1 and YFSETQ for CDR2. RNA was extracted with the RNeasy kit and roughly 0.45 to 1 ug was reverse transcribed using random hexamers. The immunoSEQ multiplex PCR assay, covering 54 Vbeta and 13 Jbeta segments, was used to amplify TCR beta CDR3 regions. Bias from PCR amplification was corrected by using a synthetic template baseline for primer optimization and for computational correction. Per the authors' processing: Reads were annotated to V, D and J genes per IMGT and analyzed with immunoSEQ Analyzer, keeping only productive sequences. Clonality was calculated as one minus the Shannon entropy normalized by log2 of the number of productive unique sequences. For each patient and control, public and private clones were evaluated among the 100 most prevalent clones. Clones were defined as Susac-specific if absent from the healthy and MS cohorts, from under 1,200 published viral clones and from other ImmuneACCESS disease sequences. TCRdb reran the public reads through fastp at Q25 and MiXCR, keeping productive beta chains. Each entry is one CDR3 protein sequence, shown with its most common DNA and genes. Here the V and J calls rest on TCRdb's processing, not on the authors' analysis. The sample table shows about 200,000 distinct CDR3 sequences, and more than 85% are seen once. The biggest ten clones account for roughly 0.087% of the sample.

The chain joins TRBV5-1 to TRBJ2-2; the D gene remains uncertain. The sequencing input was CD4+ T cells from PBMCs. The TCR sequence derives from a human donor with Susac syndrome. The base sequence is TGCGCCAGCACGCAAGGCTTCACCGGGGAGCTGTTTTTT. Translated, this is CASTQGFTGELFF.